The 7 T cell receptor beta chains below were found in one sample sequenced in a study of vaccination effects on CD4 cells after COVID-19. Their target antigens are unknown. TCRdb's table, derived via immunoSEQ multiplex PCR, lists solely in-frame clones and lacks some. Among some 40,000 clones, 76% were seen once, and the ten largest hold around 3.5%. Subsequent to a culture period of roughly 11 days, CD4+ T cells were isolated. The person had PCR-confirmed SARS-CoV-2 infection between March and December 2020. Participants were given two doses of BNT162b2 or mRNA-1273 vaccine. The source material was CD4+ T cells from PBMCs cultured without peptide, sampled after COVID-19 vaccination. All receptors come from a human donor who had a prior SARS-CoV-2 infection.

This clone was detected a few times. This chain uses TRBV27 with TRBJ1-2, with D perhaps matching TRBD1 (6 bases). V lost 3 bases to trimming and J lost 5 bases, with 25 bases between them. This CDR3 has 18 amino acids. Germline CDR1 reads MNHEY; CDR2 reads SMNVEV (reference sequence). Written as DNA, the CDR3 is TGTGCCAGCAGTTTTATCGGGTTTAAACCTGGGGGCCTTTATGGCTACACCTTC. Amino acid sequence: CASSFIGFKPGGLYGYTF.

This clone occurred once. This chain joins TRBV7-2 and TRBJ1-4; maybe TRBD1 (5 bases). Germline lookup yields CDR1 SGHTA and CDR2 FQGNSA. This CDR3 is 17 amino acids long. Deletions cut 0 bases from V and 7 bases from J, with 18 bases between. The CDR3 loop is CASSLAREGARSEKLFF. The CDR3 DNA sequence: TGTGCCAGCAGCTTAGCCAGGGAAGGTGCGAGGAGTGAAAAACTGTTTTTT.

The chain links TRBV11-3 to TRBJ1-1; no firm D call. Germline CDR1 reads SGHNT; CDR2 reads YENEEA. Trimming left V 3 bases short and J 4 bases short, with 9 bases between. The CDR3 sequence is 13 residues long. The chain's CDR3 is CASSFDGSTEAFF. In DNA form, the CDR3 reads TGTGCCAGCAGCTTCGATGGGAGCACTGAAGCTTTCTTT. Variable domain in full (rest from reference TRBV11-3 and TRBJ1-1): EAGVVQSPRYKIIEKKQPVAFWCNPISGHNTLYWYLQNLGQGPELLIRYENEEAVDDSQLPKDRFSAERLKGVDSTLKIQPAELGDSAVYLCASSFDGSTEAFFGQGTRLTVV.

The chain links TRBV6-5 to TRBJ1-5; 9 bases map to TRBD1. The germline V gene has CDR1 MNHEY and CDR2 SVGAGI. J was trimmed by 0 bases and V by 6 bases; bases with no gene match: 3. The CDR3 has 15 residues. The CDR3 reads CASSGQGNSNQPQHF. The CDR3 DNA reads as TGTGCCAGCAGCGGACAGGGGAATAGCAATCAGCCCCAGCATTTT.

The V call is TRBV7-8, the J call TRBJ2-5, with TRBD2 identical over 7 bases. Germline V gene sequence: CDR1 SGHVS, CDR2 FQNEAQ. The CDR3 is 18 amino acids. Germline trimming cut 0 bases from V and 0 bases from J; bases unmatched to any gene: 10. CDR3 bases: TGTGCCAGCAGCTTAGCTGTCTGGGCTAGCGGATACCAAGAGACCCAGTACTTC. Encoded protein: CASSLAVWASGYQETQYF.

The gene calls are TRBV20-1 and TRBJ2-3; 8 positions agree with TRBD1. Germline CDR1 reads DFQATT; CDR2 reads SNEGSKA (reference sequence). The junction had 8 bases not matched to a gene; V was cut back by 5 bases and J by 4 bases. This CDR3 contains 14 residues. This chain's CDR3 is CSARDRGISDTQYF. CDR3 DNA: TGCAGTGCTCGTGACAGGGGAATATCAGATACGCAGTATTTT.

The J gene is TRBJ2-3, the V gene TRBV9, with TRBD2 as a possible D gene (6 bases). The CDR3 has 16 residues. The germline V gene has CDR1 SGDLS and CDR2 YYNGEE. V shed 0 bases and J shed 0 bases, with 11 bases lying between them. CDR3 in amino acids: CASSVAPGDSTDTQYF. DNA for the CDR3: TGTGCCAGCAGCGTAGCTCCGGGGGACAGCACAGATACGCAGTATTTT. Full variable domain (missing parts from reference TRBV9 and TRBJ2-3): DSGVTQTPKHLITATGQRVTLRCSPRSGDLSVYWYQQSLDQGLQFLIQYYNGEERAKGNILERFSAQQFPDLHSELNLSSLELGDSALYFCASSVAPGDSTDTQYFGPGTRLTVL.